The 25 T cell receptor beta chains in this list originate from one sample, sequenced in a study of blood T cell repertoires in COVID-19. The data were produced by immunoSEQ multiplex PCR, yet TCRdb's version contains in-frame clones alone and is incomplete. The data contain approximately 220,000 clones, roughly 85% of them singletons. Sequencing used peripheral blood. The source of these receptors is a man over 45 who had recovered from COVID-19.

Comments on this clone: The junction differs from germline at one of its ends, possibly a read error. The rearrangement joins TRBV6-5 to TRBJ1-1; D gene ambiguous. The CDR3 covers 13 residues. The germline CDR1 and CDR2 sequences are MNHEY and SVGAGI. In nucleotides, the CDR3 is TGTGCCAGCACTTACCGATTCGGCACTGAAGCTTTCTTT. It specifies CASTYRFGTEAFF.

The chain couples TRBV2 to TRBJ1-2, with TRBD1 matching over 8 bases. This CDR3 is built from 15 residues. Germline assignment: CDR1 SNHLY and CDR2 FYNNEI. J gave up 1 base and V 5 bases, and 6 bases lay outside the gene matches. CDR3: CASSRVGQGNYGYTF. DNA of the CDR3: TGTGCCAGCAGTCGCGTAGGACAGGGTAACTATGGCTACACCTTC.

The V call is TRBV30, the J call TRBJ2-7; TRBD2 matches 11 bases. The CDR3 contains 15 residues. Unmatched junction bases numbered 9, after V lost 2 bases and J lost 6 bases. CDR1 GTSNPN and CDR2 SVGIG come from the germline V gene (reference sequence). The CDR3 region is CAWSRLAGGLGEQYF. The CDR3 DNA reads as TGTGCCTGGAGTAGGTTAGCGGGAGGGCTTGGCGAGCAGTACTTC.

The chain has TRBV19 and TRBJ2-3; 7 bases align to TRBD2. CDR1 LNHDA and CDR2 SQIVND come from the germline V gene (reference sequence). This CDR3 is 15 amino acids long. V shed 3 bases, J shed 4 bases, and the junction held 7 bases outside the gene matches. Here the CDR3 reads CASSIAGVTSDTQYF. In nucleotides, the CDR3 is TGTGCCAGTAGTATTGCGGGAGTAACATCAGATACGCAGTATTTT.

This clone has only one observation. The rearrangement uses TRBV28 and TRBJ2-7; 7 bases map to TRBD2. The CDR3 loop spans 20 amino acids. The V gene's germline CDR1 is MDHEN and CDR2 SYDVKM. Unmatched junction bases numbered 22, after V lost 1 base and J lost 4 bases. The CDR3 loop reads CASSLSVLGIGRAPSYEQYF. Here the CDR3 DNA reads TGTGCCAGCAGTTTATCAGTCTTGGGTATTGGGAGGGCCCCTTCTTACGAGCAGTACTTC.

The gene calls are TRBV28 and TRBJ1-5, with D perhaps matching TRBD1 (5 bases). V shed 7 bases and J shed 6 bases, with 16 bases lying between them. In germline, CDR1 is MDHEN, CDR2 SYDVKM. The CDR3 runs to 14 residues. The CDR3 DNA is TGTGCCAGCATTTGGAGACAGAGAGTTCAGCCCCAGCATTTT. Translating gives CASIWRQRVQPQHF.

This chain uses TRBV4-1 with TRBJ2-1, with D possibly matching TRBD2 (6 bases). V was cut by 8 bases and J by 10 bases, with 18 bases left in between. The CDR3 is made up of 13 amino acids. CDR1 and CDR2 (germline): MGHRA, YSYEKL. CDR3 protein: CASGYRFGGEQFF. The CDR3 DNA reads TGCGCCAGCGGATACCGCTTTGGAGGGGAGCAGTTCTTC.

In this sample, this clone turned up a few times. This rearrangement joins TRBV11-2 to TRBJ1-2, with D maybe TRBD1 (6 bases). The CDR3 runs to 17 residues. Trimming cost V 5 bases and J 4 bases, with 23 bases left between them. Germline CDR1 SGHAT, CDR2 FQNNGV. In nucleotides, the CDR3 is TGTGCCAGCAGCCCTAAGGTCGGGCGGGGGCATGGCTATGGCTACACCTTC. It codes for CASSPKVGRGHGYGYTF. Filled out from reference TRBV11-2 and TRBJ1-2, the complete variable domain reads EAGVAQSPRYKIIEKRQSVAFWCNPISGHATLYWYQQILGQGPKLLIQFQNNGVVDDSQLPKDRFSAERLKGVDSTLKIQPAKLEDSAVYLCASSPKVGRGHGYGYTFGSGTRLTVV.

The CDR3 sequence is CASSWVGGRAGNEQFF. In DNA, the CDR3 is TGTGCCAGCAGCTGGGTCGGCGGGAGGGCCGGGAATGAGCAGTTCTTC. The V gene is TRBV27, the J gene TRBJ2-1, with 9 bases lining up with TRBD2. The CDR3 is 16 amino acids. Germline V CDR1 and CDR2: MNHEY, SMNVEV (reference sequence). The trim removed 6 bases at V and 7 bases at J, leaving 13 bases unmatched.

In nucleotides, the CDR3 is TGTGCCACCCCGGGGCCGGGGGTTAACACAGATACGCAGTATTTT. It is translated as CATPGPGVNTDTQYF. The chain combines TRBV19 with TRBJ2-3; D is possibly TRBD2 (6 bases). V gave up 10 bases and J gave up 2 bases, with 19 bases separating them. Germline-derived CDR1 and CDR2 are LNHDA and SQIVND (reference sequence). The CDR3 is made up of 15 amino acids.

The V call is TRBV10-2, the J call TRBJ2-7, with D maybe TRBD2 (5 bases). There are 12 residues in the CDR3. Germline CDR1 reads WSHSY; CDR2 reads SAAADI. The V end lost 5 bases, the J end lost 4 bases, and 9 bases lay between the germline ends. CDR3 in amino acids: CASSSGAYEQYF. CDR3 in DNA: TGCGCCAGCAGTAGCGGAGCATACGAGCAGTACTTC.

The chain has TRBV7-9 and TRBJ2-7; 9 bases are shared with TRBD1. V lost 4 bases and J lost 3; bases outside the gene matches: 7. From germline, CDR1 is SEHNR and CDR2 FQNEAQ (reference sequence). There are 15 residues in the CDR3. CDR3 region: CASSSLTGGHYEQYF. The CDR3 region has the DNA TGTGCCAGCAGCTCCTTGACAGGGGGTCACTACGAGCAGTACTTC.

The rearrangement links TRBV19 to TRBJ2-7, with D maybe TRBD1 (6 bases). Trimming took off 5 bases at V and 2 bases at J, with 10 bases between the two ends. This CDR3 is built from 13 residues. Germline V gene data show CDR1 as LNHDA and CDR2 as SQIVND (reference sequence). CDR3: CASSQQGPYEQYF. The CDR3 coding sequence is TGTGCCAGTAGTCAGCAGGGGCCCTACGAGCAGTACTTC.

The chain carries TRBV15 and TRBJ2-6; D ambiguous. The CDR3 extends over 16 amino acids. Germline values: CDR1 LNHNV, CDR2 YYDKDF (reference sequence). The V end was cut by 0 bases, the J end by 0 bases, with 6 bases between. In DNA form, the CDR3 reads TGTGCCACCAGCAGAGATAGTCCCTCTGGGGCCAACGTCCTGACTTTC. Translation gives CATSRDSPSGANVLTF.

The chain is built from TRBV27 and TRBJ2-5, with TRBD2 matching over 15 bases. The CDR3 loop spans 17 amino acids. Trimming took 5 bases from V and 3 from J; bases not matched to a gene: 7. Germline V gene lookup returns CDR1 MNHEY and CDR2 SMNVEV (reference sequence). The CDR3 DNA reads TGTGCCAGCAGTGATCGGACTAGCGGGAGGGGAGAAGAGACCCAGTACTTC. Translated: CASSDRTSGRGEETQYF.

This chain joins TRBV19 and TRBJ1-4, with 9 positions matching TRBD1. The CDR3 is 15 residues long. Trimming at V came to 5 bases and at J to 2 bases, leaving 3 bases not matched to a gene. Germline CDR1 is LNHDA and CDR2 is SQIVND (reference sequence). The CDR3 here is CASSPGTGTNEKLFF. Written as DNA, the CDR3 is TGTGCCAGTAGTCCTGGGACAGGGACTAATGAAAAACTGTTTTTT.

This rearrangement joins TRBV5-4 to TRBJ1-2; D is perhaps TRBD1 (5 bases). The ends were cut back, 3 bases at V and 4 bases at J, with 16 bases in the middle. The CDR3 sequence is 15 residues long. Germline V gene sequence: CDR1 SGHNT, CDR2 YYREEE (reference sequence). The CDR3, as DNA: TGTGCCAGCAGCTGGGAACAGGATCTCAGCTATGGCTACACCTTC. Encoded protein: CASSWEQDLSYGYTF. Supplemented by reference TRBV5-4 and TRBJ1-2, the full variable domain reads ETGVTQSPTHLIKTRGQQVTLRCSSQSGHNTVSWYQQALGQGPQFIFQYYREEENGRGNFPPRFSGLQFPNYSSELNVNALELDDSALYLCASSWEQDLSYGYTFGSGTRLTVV.

The chain links TRBV6-1 to TRBJ1-5; unclear D gene. This CDR3 is built from 14 residues. Trimming took 2 bases from V and 5 from J, leaving 10 bases between them. Germline loops: CDR1 MNHNS, CDR2 SASEGT. The CDR3 loop reads CASSENRGHQPQHF. CDR3 DNA: TGTGCCAGCAGTGAAAATCGCGGTCATCAGCCCCAGCATTTT.

The V call is TRBV3-1 (or the pseudogene TRBV3-2), the J call TRBJ2-1, with D perhaps matching TRBD2 (6 bases). This CDR3 has 13 residues. Looked up from germline, CDR1 is LGHDT and CDR2 is YNNKEL (reference sequence). The ends were cut back, 1 base at V and 10 bases at J, with 11 bases in the middle. The CDR3 nucleotides read TGTGCCAGCAGCCAAGTGGGGGGAAGCGAGCAGTTCTTC. Amino acids: CASSQVGGSEQFF.

This rearrangement joins TRBV9 to TRBJ1-5, with D perhaps matching TRBD1 (6 bases). The CDR3 is 15 residues long. Germline CDR1 reads SGDLS; CDR2 reads YYNGEE. V was clipped by 2 bases and J by 4 bases, with 13 bases between them. The CDR3 DNA is TGTGCCAGCAGCGTTAGTGGGGGCGCGAATCAGCCCCAGCATTTT. Amino acids: CASSVSGGANQPQHF.

This sequence joins TRBV6-2 or TRBV6-3 and TRBJ2-1; D is perhaps TRBD1 or TRBD2 (7 bases each). Germline CDR1 MNHEY, CDR2 SVGEGT. The CDR3 runs to 15 residues. The V gene lost 6 bases and the J gene lost 5 bases, with 17 bases spanning the gap. Written as DNA, the CDR3 is TGTGCCAGCAGCCAGGGGGGGGCTGGCAACAATGAGCAGTTCTTC. This gives the protein CASSQGGAGNNEQFF.

Only a few counts were recorded for this clone. The chain couples TRBV27 to TRBJ2-2, with D hard to call. V dropped 5 bases and J dropped 0 bases, with 10 bases sitting between them. The CDR3 totals 15 residues. Germline CDR1 reads MNHEY; CDR2 reads SMNVEV (reference sequence). CDR3 region: CASSEYPSNTGELFF. CDR3 DNA sequence: TGTGCCAGCAGTGAGTATCCATCGAACACCGGGGAGCTGTTTTTT.

The rearrangement links TRBV28 to TRBJ1-2; tentative D call: TRBD1 (5 bases). The germline gives CDR1 MDHEN, CDR2 SYDVKM. The CDR3 totals 14 residues. V gave up 7 bases and J gave up 5 bases, with 17 bases separating them. This chain's CDR3 is CASTATGGVYGYTF. In DNA form, the CDR3 reads TGTGCCAGCACCGCTACGGGGGGGGTATATGGCTACACCTTC.

The V gene is TRBV15, the J gene TRBJ1-3, with D hard to call. Trimming cost V 0 bases and J 0 bases, with 12 bases left between them. CDR3 length: 17 amino acids. CDR1 is LNHNV, CDR2 YYDKDF, per germline (reference sequence). CDR3 DNA: TGTGCCACCAGCAGAGATTACGGCGGGAGCTCTGGAAACACCATATATTTT. Translation: CATSRDYGGSSGNTIYF.

The chain has TRBV19 and TRBJ2-7, with 11 bases that match TRBD1. The CDR3 consists of 14 residues. The junction had 2 bases not matched to a gene; V was cut back by 5 bases and J by 2 bases. In germline, CDR1 is LNHDA, CDR2 SQIVND (reference sequence). The CDR3: CASSWGQGAYEQYF. The CDR3 nucleotides read TGTGCCAGTAGTTGGGGACAGGGGGCCTACGAGCAGTACTTC.